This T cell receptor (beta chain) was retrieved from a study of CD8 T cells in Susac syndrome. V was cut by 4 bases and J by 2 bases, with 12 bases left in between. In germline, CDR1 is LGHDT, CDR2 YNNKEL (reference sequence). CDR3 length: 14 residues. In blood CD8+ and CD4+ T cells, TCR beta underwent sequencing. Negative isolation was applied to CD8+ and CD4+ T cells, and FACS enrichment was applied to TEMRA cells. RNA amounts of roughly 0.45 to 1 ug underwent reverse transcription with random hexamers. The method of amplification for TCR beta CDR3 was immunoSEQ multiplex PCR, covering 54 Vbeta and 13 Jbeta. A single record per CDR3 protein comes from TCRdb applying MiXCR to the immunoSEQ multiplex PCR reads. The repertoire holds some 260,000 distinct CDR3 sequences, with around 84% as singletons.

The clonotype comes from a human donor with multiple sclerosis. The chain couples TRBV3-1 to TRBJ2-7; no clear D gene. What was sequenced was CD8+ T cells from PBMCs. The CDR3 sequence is CASSPPLEPYEQYF. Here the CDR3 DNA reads TGTGCCAGCAGCCCGCCTTTAGAACCCTACGAGCAGTACTTC.